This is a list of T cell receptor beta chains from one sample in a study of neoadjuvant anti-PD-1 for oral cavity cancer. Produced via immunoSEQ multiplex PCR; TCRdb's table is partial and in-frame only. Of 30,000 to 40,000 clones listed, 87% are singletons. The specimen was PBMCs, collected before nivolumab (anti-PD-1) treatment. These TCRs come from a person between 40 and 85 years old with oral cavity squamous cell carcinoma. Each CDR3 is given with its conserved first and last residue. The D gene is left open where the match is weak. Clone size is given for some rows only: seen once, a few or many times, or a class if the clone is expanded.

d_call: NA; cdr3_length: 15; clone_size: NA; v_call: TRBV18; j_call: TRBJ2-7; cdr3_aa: CASSPVGRPTDEQYF; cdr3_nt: TGTGCCAGCTCACCGGTGGGACGGCCCACGGACGAGCAGTACTTC
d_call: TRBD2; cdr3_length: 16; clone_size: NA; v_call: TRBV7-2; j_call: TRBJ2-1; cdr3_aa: CASTIPRGGSYNEQFF; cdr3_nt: TGTGCCAGCACGATACCCCGGGGGGGGTCCTACAATGAGCAGTTCTTC
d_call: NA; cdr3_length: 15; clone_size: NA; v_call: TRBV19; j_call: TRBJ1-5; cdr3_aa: CASSINRDTGQPQHF; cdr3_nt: TGTGCCAGTAGTATAAATCGGGACACCGGTCAGCCCCAGCATTTT
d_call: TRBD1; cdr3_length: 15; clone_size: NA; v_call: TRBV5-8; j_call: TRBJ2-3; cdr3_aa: CASSSGQVSTDTQYF; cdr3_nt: TGTGCCAGCAGCTCGGGACAGGTCAGCACAGATACGCAGTATTTT
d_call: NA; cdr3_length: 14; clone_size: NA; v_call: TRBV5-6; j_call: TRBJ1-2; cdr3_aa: CASSIGQRNYGYTF; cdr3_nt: TGTGCCAGCAGCATAGGACAGAGGAACTATGGCTACACCTTC
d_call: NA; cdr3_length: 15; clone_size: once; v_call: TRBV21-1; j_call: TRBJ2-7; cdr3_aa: CASSKPSGHPYEQYF; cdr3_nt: TGTGCCAGCAGCAAACCTAGCGGACATCCCTACGAGCAGTACTTC
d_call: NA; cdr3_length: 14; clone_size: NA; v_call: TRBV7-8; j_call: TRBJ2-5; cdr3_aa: CASTPAGIQETQYF; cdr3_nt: TGTGCCAGCACCCCTGCTGGTATACAAGAGACCCAGTACTTC
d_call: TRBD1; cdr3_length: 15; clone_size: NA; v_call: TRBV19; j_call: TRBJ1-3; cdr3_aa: CASTENRGSGNTIYF; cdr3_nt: TGTGCCAGTACCGAGAACAGGGGGAGTGGAAACACCATATATTTT
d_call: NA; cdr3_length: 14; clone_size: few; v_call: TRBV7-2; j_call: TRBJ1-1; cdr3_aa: CALAEGVLNTEAFF; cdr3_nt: TGTGCCCTCGCGGAGGGGGTGCTCAACACTGAAGCTTTCTTT
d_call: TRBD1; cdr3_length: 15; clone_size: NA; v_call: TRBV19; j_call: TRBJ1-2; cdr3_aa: CASSMVDRGGYGYTF; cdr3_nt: TGTGCCAGTAGTATGGTGGACAGGGGAGGCTATGGCTACACCTTC
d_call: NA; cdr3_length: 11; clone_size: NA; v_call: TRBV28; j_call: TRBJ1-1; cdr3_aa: CATGYGTEAFF; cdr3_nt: TGTGCCACCGGATACGGCACTGAAGCTTTCTTT
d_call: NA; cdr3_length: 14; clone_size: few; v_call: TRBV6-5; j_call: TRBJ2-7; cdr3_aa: CASKRAGQVYEQYF; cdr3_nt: TGTGCCAGCAAAAGGGCGGGGCAAGTTTACGAGCAGTACTTC
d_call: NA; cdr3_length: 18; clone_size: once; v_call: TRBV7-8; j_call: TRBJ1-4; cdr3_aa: CASSLRRGAERANEKLFF; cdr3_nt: TGTGCCAGCAGCCTCCGCCGGGGGGCCGAGAGAGCTAATGAAAAACTGTTTTTT
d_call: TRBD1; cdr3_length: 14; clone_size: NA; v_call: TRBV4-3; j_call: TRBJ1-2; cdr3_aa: CASSPGQAARGYTF; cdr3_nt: TGCGCCAGCAGTCCGGGACAGGCGGCGAGGGGCTACACCTTC
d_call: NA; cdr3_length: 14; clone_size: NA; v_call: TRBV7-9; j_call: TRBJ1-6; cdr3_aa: CASSLGVDRDTLHF; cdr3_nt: TGTGCCAGCAGCTTAGGGGTGGACAGAGATACCCTCCACTTT
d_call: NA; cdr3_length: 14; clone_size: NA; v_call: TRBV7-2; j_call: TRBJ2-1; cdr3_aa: CASSPGRPMGEQFF; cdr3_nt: TGTGCCAGCAGCCCCGGACGGCCGATGGGTGAGCAGTTCTTC
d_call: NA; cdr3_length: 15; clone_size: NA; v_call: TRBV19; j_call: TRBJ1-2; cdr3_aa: CASSIAKQGNYGYTF; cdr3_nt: TGTGCCAGTTCTATCGCAAAGCAGGGAAACTATGGCTACACCTTC
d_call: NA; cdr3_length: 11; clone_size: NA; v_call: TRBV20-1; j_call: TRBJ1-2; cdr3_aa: CSAPGTYGYTF; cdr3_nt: TGCAGTGCTCCCGGGACCTATGGCTACACCTTC
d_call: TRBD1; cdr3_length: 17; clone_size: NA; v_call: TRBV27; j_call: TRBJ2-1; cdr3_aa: CASSLTVTGAIYNEQFF; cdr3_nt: TGTGCCAGCAGTTTAACTGTGACAGGGGCCATCTACAATGAGCAGTTCTTC
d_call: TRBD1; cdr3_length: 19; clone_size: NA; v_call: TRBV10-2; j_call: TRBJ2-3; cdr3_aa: CASINDIPGQGAATDTQYF; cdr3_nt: TGCGCCAGCATCAACGATATCCCGGGACAGGGGGCTGCAACAGATACGCAGTATTTT
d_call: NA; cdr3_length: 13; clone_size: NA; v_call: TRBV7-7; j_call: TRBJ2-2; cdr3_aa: CASSSRYTGELFF; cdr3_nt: TGTGCCAGCAGCTCCCGCTACACCGGGGAGCTGTTTTTT
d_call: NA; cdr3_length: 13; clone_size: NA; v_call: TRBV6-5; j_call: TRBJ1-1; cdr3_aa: CASSYGGDTEAFF; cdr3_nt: TGTGCCAGCAGTTACGGGGGGGACACTGAAGCTTTCTTT
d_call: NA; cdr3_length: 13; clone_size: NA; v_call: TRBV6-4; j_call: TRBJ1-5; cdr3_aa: CASSDSPDQPQHF; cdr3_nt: TGTGCCAGCAGTGACTCACCCGATCAGCCCCAGCATTTT
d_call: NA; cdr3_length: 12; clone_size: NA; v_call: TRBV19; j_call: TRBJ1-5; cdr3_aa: CASSYNNQPQHF; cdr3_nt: TGTGCCAGTAGTTACAATAATCAGCCCCAGCATTTT
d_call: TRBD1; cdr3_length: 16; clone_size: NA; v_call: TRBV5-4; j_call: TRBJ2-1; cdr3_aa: CASSLGGQGGYNEQFF; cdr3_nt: TGTGCCAGCAGCTTGGGTGGACAGGGGGGATACAATGAGCAGTTCTTC
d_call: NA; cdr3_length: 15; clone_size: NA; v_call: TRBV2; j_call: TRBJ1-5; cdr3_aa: CASSTSGLLNQPQHF; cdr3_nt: TGTGCCAGCAGTACGTCAGGGCTTCTCAATCAGCCCCAGCATTTT
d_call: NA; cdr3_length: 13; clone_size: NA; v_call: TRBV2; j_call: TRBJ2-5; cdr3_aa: CASTMGAKETQYF; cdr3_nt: TGTGCCAGCACAATGGGAGCCAAAGAGACCCAGTACTTC
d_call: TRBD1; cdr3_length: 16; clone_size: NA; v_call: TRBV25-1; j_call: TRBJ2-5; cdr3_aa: CASSPITGTGAETQYF; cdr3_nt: TGTGCCAGCAGCCCAATCACCGGGACAGGGGCTGAGACCCAGTACTTC